The 27 T cell receptor beta chains presented below share a single source sample, sequenced in a study of cytomegalovirus exposure and HLA in healthy donors listed by TCRdb under 2017. The library was prepared using the immunoSEQ multiplex PCR assay. For the multiplex PCR, a mixture combining 60 forward primers for TCR Vbeta segments and 13 reverse primers for TCR Jbeta segments was used. TCRdb obtained this table from immuneACCESS and retained in-frame rearrangements with V and J assigned. These tables miss some clones; where compared with another copy, unresolved V genes account for less than half of the shortfall, and the remainder is unexplained. This sample gives 55,000 to 70,000 clones in total; roughly 80% of them show up just once. The ten largest clones represent roughly 5% of the sample. Material for sequencing was PBMCs. The receptor source for this set is a male donor in good health and CMV-seropositive.

V gene TRBV10-2 combines with J gene TRBJ2-3; 8 positions agree with TRBD2. This CDR3 region has 16 residues. Germline V gives CDR1 WSHSY, CDR2 SAAADI. With V trimmed by 3 bases and J by 2 bases, 7 bases remained unmatched. The CDR3 loop reads CASSDRVAGFTDTQYF. CDR3 nucleotides: TGCGCCAGCAGTGATAGAGTAGCGGGGTTCACAGATACGCAGTATTTT.

This chain uses TRBV5-4 with TRBJ2-1; 8 bases map to TRBD2. The CDR3 has 17 residues. Looked up from germline, CDR1 is SGHNT and CDR2 is YYREEE (reference sequence). J lost 2 bases, V lost 6 bases, and 13 bases had no gene match. The CDR3: CASTLRASGGPYNEQFF. CDR3 DNA: TGTGCCAGCACCTTAAGGGCGAGCGGGGGCCCCTACAATGAGCAGTTCTTC. The whole variable domain, filled in from reference TRBV5-4 and TRBJ2-1, reads ETGVTQSPTHLIKTRGQQVTLRCSSQSGHNTVSWYQQALGQGPQFIFQYYREEENGRGNFPPRFSGLQFPNYSSELNVNALELDDSALYLCASTLRASGGPYNEQFFGPGTRLTVL.

The chain uses TRBV19 and TRBJ2-2; the D gene is possibly TRBD2 (5 bases). The CDR3 is 19 residues long. The germline V and J ends were trimmed by 3 bases and 3 bases, with 23 bases remaining between them. Germline CDR1 reads LNHDA; CDR2 reads SQIVND (reference sequence). The CDR3 reads CASSIGRVFNPEDTGELFF. CDR3 nucleotides: TGTGCCAGTAGTATTGGACGGGTCTTTAACCCGGAGGACACCGGGGAGCTGTTTTTT.

In its sample, this clone is medium-sized. The gene calls are TRBV6-5 and TRBJ2-1; 9 bases are a match to TRBD2. J was trimmed by 6 bases and V by 0 bases; bases with no gene match: 6. The length of the CDR3 is 16 residues. Germline V gene lookup returns CDR1 MNHEY and CDR2 SVGAGI. The CDR3 here is CASSYSWSGGPNEQFF. The DNA for the CDR3 is TGTGCCAGCAGTTACTCGTGGAGCGGGGGGCCCAATGAGCAGTTCTTC.

The rearrangement uses TRBV7-9 and TRBJ1-5, with TRBD1 identical over 8 bases. CDR3 length: 15 residues. J was trimmed by 5 bases and V by 5 bases; bases with no gene match: 8. Germline assignment: CDR1 SEHNR and CDR2 FQNEAQ (reference sequence). The CDR3 DNA is TGTGCCAGCAGCGTCCGGGGCAGGGGGCATCAGCCCCAGCATTTT. Translating gives CASSVRGRGHQPQHF.

The chain has TRBV5-6 and TRBJ1-6, with a weak D call TRBD1 (6 bases). Per the germline V gene, CDR1 is SGHDT and CDR2 is YYEEEE. The germline V and J ends were trimmed by 0 bases and 13 bases, with 11 bases remaining between them. This CDR3 is 13 amino acids long. CDR3 amino acids: CASSLGQVWPLHF. CDR3 coding DNA: TGTGCCAGCAGCTTGGGACAGGTATGGCCCCTCCACTTT.

The V and J genes are TRBV4-3 and TRBJ2-7; TRBD2 matches at 12 bases. There are 15 residues in the CDR3. Trimming took 4 bases from V and 3 from J; bases not matched to a gene: 4. CDR1 and CDR2 (germline): LGHNA, YSLEER. CDR3 loop: CASSLTSGGFYEQYF. The DNA of the CDR3 is TGCGCCAGCAGCCTTACTAGCGGGGGGTTCTACGAGCAGTACTTC.

This clone was picked up a small number of times. This sequence joins TRBV10-3 and TRBJ1-2; TRBD1 matches 10 bases. CDR1 and CDR2 from the germline V gene are ENHRY and SYGVKD. The CDR3 is made up of 16 amino acids. The junction had 8 bases not matched to a gene; V was cut back by 0 bases and J by 7 bases. CDR3 DNA sequence: TGTGCCATCAGTGAGTCGACCGGGACAGGGGAGGGTGGCTACACCTTC. The encoded protein is CAISESTGTGEGGYTF.

V and J are TRBV11-3 and TRBJ2-1; weak D call: TRBD2 (6 bases). The germline CDR1 and CDR2 sequences are SGHNT and YENEEA. V gave up 5 bases and J gave up 12 bases, with 20 bases separating them. The CDR3 extends over 14 amino acids. The CDR3 region has the DNA TGTGCCAGCAGCGCGGAAGGCGGGACGCCCGGGCAGTTCTTC. Translated: CASSAEGGTPGQFF.

This clone was found once. The rearrangement links TRBV29-1 to TRBJ2-5; 9 nucleotides match TRBD1. Germline V lookup: CDR1 SQVTM, CDR2 ANQGSEA. The CDR3 runs to 12 residues. Trimming took 5 bases from V and 5 from J; bases not matched to a gene: 3. The CDR3 DNA reads as TGCAGCGTTCTCGGGACAGGGGAGACCCAGTACTTC. This encodes CSVLGTGETQYF.

The chain combines TRBV28 with TRBJ2-2; D perhaps matches TRBD2 (6 bases). Trimming took 8 bases from V and 2 from J, leaving 15 bases between them. This CDR3 is built from 15 residues. The germline gives CDR1 MDHEN, CDR2 SYDVKM. CDR3 bases: TGTGCCAGCCACGGGGGTGGGTTAAACACCGGGGAGCTGTTTTTT. This translates into CASHGGGLNTGELFF. The whole variable domain, filled in from reference TRBV28 and TRBJ2-2, reads DVKVTQSSRYLVKRTGEKVFLECVQDMDHENMFWYRQDPGLGLRLIYFSYDVKMKEKGDIPEGYSVSREKKERFSLILESASTNQTSMYLCASHGGGLNTGELFFGEGSRLTVL.

A remark on this clone: The sample holds other DNA sequences that translate to the same CDR3. V and J are TRBV6-6 and TRBJ1-1; D unresolved. Trimming shortened V by 2 bases and J by 5 bases, and 9 bases separated the two germline ends. The CDR3 runs 13 residues. Germline V gene lookup returns CDR1 MNHNY and CDR2 SVGAGI (reference sequence). The CDR3 protein is CASSYGGETEAFF. As DNA, the CDR3 is TGTGCCAGCAGTTACGGCGGGGAAACTGAAGCTTTCTTT.

Only a few counts were recorded for this clone. This chain joins TRBV6-6 and TRBJ1-1, with TRBD1 identical over 7 bases. J was trimmed by 4 bases and V by 5 bases; bases with no gene match: 7. CDR1 MNHNY and CDR2 SVGAGI come from the germline V gene (reference sequence). The CDR3 has 14 residues. CDR3 nucleotides: TGTGCCAGCAGTGCCGACCCAGGGGGCACTGAAGCTTTCTTT. Translation: CASSADPGGTEAFF.

The V call is TRBV7-2, the J call TRBJ2-1, with 8 positions matching TRBD2. The CDR3 has 13 residues. Per the germline V gene, CDR1 is SGHTA and CDR2 is FQGNSA. With 8 bases clipped from V and 2 bases from J, the junction kept 2 bases outside the gene matches. CDR3 in DNA: TGTGCCAGCGCGGGGGGCCCCTACAATGAGCAGTTCTTC. Its protein product is CASAGGPYNEQFF.

The genes are TRBV2 and TRBJ1-2, with 12 positions matching TRBD1. CDR1 and CDR2 (germline): SNHLY, FYNNEI. With V trimmed by 7 bases and J by 8 bases, 11 bases remained unmatched. This CDR3 is built from 15 residues. For the CDR3, the DNA is TGTGCCAGCACTCAACCGGGACAGGGGGCGCAAGGCTACACCTTC. Translated: CASTQPGQGAQGYTF.

The chain links TRBV15 to TRBJ2-7; 8 nucleotides line up with TRBD1. The CDR3 totals 15 residues. With 4 bases clipped from V and 7 bases from J, the junction kept 12 bases outside the gene matches. Germline V CDR1 and CDR2: LNHNV, YYDKDF (reference sequence). The CDR3: CATSTMTGVYREQYF. Here the CDR3 DNA reads TGTGCCACCAGCACCATGACAGGGGTGTACCGGGAGCAGTACTTC.

V gene TRBV30 combines with J gene TRBJ2-1; 12 bases align to TRBD2. This CDR3 has 16 residues. CDR1 and CDR2 (germline): GTSNPN, SVGIG (reference sequence). The V gene end was trimmed by 3 bases and the J gene end by 2 bases; junction bases not matched to a gene: 5. CDR3 DNA sequence: TGTGCCTGGAGGACTAGCGGGGGCCAACCCTACAATGAGCAGTTCTTC. Translation: CAWRTSGGQPYNEQFF. Drawing the rest from reference TRBV30 and TRBJ2-1, the complete variable domain is SQTIHQWPATLVQPVGSPLSLECTVEGTSNPNLYWYRQAAGRGLQLLFYSVGIGQISSEVPQNLSASRPQDRQFILSSKKLLLSDSGFYLCAWRTSGGQPYNEQFFGPGTRLTVL.

The gene calls are TRBV9 and TRBJ2-7, with TRBD1 matching over 9 bases. This CDR3 is built from 15 residues. Germline CDR1 reads SGDLS; CDR2 reads YYNGEE. J was trimmed by 1 base and V by 4 bases; bases with no gene match: 6. This CDR3 is CASSPRDRVSYEQYF. CDR3 bases: TGTGCCAGCAGCCCCCGGGACAGGGTATCCTACGAGCAGTACTTC.

The chain carries TRBV28 and TRBJ2-7; 7 nucleotides match TRBD1. The CDR3 has 17 amino acids. The J segment lost 6 bases and the V segment lost 3 bases, leaving 17 bases of the junction unmatched. Germline CDR1 MDHEN, CDR2 SYDVKM. This CDR3 is CASSFSVDRPWSREQYF. The CDR3 nucleotides are TGTGCCAGCAGTTTTTCCGTGGACAGGCCCTGGTCTCGCGAGCAGTACTTC. The variable domain in full, completed from reference TRBV28 and TRBJ2-7, reads DVKVTQSSRYLVKRTGEKVFLECVQDMDHENMFWYRQDPGLGLRLIYFSYDVKMKEKGDIPEGYSVSREKKERFSLILESASTNQTSMYLCASSFSVDRPWSREQYFGPGTRLTVT.

J is TRBJ1-6 and V is TRBV7-3; 10 nucleotides line up with TRBD1. Per the germline V gene, CDR1 is SGHTA and CDR2 is FQGTGA. This CDR3 contains 14 residues. V dropped 3 bases and J dropped 8; count of bases not matched to a gene: 1. The CDR3 DNA is TGTGCCAGCAGCTTGGGGACAGGGGATTCACCCCTCCACTTT. Translated, it gives CASSLGTGDSPLHF.

This sequence joins TRBV28 and TRBJ2-2; TRBD1 matches 8 bases. The CDR3 totals 16 residues. The germline V gene has CDR1 MDHEN and CDR2 SYDVKM. The junction had 7 bases not matched to a gene; V was cut back by 4 bases and J by 3 bases. For the CDR3, the DNA is TGTGCCAGCAGTTCGCTCCGGGACAGGTACACCGGGGAGCTGTTTTTT. Translated: CASSSLRDRYTGELFF.

A few counts support this clone. The chain couples TRBV5-6 to TRBJ2-7; the match to TRBD1 covers 10 bases. Germline V gene data show CDR1 as SGHDT and CDR2 as YYEEEE. The CDR3 is made up of 16 amino acids. The ends lost 4 bases at V and 3 bases at J; junction bases unmatched: 10. The CDR3 DNA reads as TGTGCCAGCAGCCCCCTCCGCTGGGACAGGGGCTACGAGCAGTACTTC. It specifies CASSPLRWDRGYEQYF.

This clone has more than one count but fewer than ten. The chain employs TRBV7-3 and TRBJ1-1; no definite D call. Germline V gives CDR1 SGHTA, CDR2 FQGTGA. Trimming pared 0 bases from V and 1 base from J, leaving 12 bases between. CDR3 size: 16 residues. Written as DNA, the CDR3 is TGTGCCAGCAGCTTAACGCTTGCCAGTGGGAACACTGAAGCTTTCTTT. Residues: CASSLTLASGNTEAFF.

J is TRBJ1-2 and V is TRBV5-6; weak D call: TRBD1 (5 bases). CDR3 size: 14 residues. V dropped 0 bases and J dropped 4 bases, with 10 bases sitting between them. CDR1 is SGHDT, CDR2 YYEEEE, per germline. The CDR3, as DNA: TGTGCCAGCAGCTTGGGCCAGGGACTCTATGGCTACACCTTC. The encoded protein is CASSLGQGLYGYTF.

V usage is TRBV6-6 and J usage is TRBJ2-1; 9 bases line up with TRBD2. CDR1 is MNHNY, CDR2 SVGAGI, per germline (reference sequence). The CDR3 is 16 amino acids. With V trimmed by 4 bases and J by 2 bases, 6 bases remained unmatched. In DNA form, the CDR3 reads TGTGCCAGCAGTTTGTATGGCGGGGGGGCCTACAATGAGCAGTTCTTC. Its protein product is CASSLYGGGAYNEQFF.

Only one count was recorded for this clone. The chain couples TRBV5-6 to TRBJ1-5; unclear D gene. CDR1 and CDR2 from the germline V gene are SGHDT and YYEEEE. The V end was cut by 2 bases, the J end by 0 bases, with 15 bases between. CDR3 length equals 17 residues. The CDR3 nucleotides are TGTGCCAGCAGCTTCTGGAGCGGCTTCAATAGCAATCAGCCCCAGCATTTT. Translating it yields CASSFWSGFNSNQPQHF. Complete variable domain (other parts from reference TRBV5-6 and TRBJ1-5): DAGVTQSPTHLIKTRGQQVTLRCSPKSGHDTVSWYQQALGQGPQFIFQYYEEEERQRGNFPDRFSGHQFPNYSSELNVNALLLGDSALYLCASSFWSGFNSNQPQHFGDGTRLSIL.

This CDR3 reads CASSYNRQGAGEKLFF. The CDR3 nucleotides are TGTGCCAGCAGTTATAATAGACAGGGGGCCGGCGAAAAACTGTTTTTT. This chain uses TRBV6-9 with TRBJ1-4; 10 positions match TRBD1. The germline V gene has CDR1 MNHGY and CDR2 SVAAGI. The V segment lost 2 bases and the J segment 8 bases; nucleotides outside the gene matches: 8. This CDR3 comprises 16 residues.